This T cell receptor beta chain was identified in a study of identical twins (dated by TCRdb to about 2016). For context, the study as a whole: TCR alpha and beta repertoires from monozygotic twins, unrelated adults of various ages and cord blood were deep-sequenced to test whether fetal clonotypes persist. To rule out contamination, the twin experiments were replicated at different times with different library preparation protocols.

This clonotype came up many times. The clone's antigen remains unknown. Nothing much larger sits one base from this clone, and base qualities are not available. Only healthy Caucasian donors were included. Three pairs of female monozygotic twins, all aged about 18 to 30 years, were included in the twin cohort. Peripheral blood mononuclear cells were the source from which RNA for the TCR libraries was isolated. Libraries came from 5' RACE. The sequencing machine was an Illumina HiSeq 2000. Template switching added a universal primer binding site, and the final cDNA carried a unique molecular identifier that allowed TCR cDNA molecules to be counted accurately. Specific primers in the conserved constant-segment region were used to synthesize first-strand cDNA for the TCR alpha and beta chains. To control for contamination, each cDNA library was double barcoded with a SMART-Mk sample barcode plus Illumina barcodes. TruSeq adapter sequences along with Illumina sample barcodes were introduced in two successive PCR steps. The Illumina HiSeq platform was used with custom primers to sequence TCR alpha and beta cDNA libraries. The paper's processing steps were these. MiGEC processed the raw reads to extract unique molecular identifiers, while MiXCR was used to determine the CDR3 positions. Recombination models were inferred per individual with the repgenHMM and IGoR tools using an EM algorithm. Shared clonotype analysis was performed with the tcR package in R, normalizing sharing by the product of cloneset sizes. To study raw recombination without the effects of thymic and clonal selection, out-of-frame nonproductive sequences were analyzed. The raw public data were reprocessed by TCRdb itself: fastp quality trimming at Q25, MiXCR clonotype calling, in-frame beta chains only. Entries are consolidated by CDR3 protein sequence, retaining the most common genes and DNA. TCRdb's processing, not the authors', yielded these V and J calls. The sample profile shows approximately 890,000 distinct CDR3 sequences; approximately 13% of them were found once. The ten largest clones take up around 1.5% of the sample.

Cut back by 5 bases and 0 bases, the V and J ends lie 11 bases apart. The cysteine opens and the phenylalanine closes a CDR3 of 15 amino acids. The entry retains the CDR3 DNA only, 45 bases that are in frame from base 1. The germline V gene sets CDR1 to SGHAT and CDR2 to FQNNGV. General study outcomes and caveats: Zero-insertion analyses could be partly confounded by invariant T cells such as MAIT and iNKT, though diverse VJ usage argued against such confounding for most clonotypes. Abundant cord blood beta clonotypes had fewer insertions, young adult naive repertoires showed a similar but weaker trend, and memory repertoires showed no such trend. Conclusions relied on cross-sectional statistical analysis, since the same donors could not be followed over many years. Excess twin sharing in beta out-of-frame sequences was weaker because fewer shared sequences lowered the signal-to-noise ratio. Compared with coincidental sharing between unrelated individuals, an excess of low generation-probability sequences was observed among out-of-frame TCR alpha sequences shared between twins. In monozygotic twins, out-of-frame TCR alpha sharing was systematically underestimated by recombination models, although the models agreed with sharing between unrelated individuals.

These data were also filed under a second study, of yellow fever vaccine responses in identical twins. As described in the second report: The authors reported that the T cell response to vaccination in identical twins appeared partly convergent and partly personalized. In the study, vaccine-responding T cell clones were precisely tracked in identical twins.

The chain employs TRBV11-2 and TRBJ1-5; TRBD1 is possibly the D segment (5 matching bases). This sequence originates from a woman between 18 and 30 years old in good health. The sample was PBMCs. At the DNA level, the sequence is TGTGCCAGCAGCCTGGGACTGCATAGCAATCAGCCCCAGCATTTT. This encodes CASSLGLHSNQPQHF.